Shown below are 30 T cell receptor beta chains from a single sample sequenced in a study of long-term antiretroviral therapy in people with HIV. It was version v3.0 of the immunoSEQ assay that was run at survey level. The method was immunoSEQ multiplex PCR; TCRdb's version includes in-frame clones alone and lacks a portion of them. The table shows just under 20,000 clones, with approximately 80% occurring only once. Here the sequenced sample was unsorted PBMCs, taken 0.5 years before starting antiretroviral therapy. These TCRs come from a man aged 18 to 29 with HIV.

The V call is TRBV13, the J call TRBJ2-1; D is unclear. V was clipped by 2 bases and J by 10 bases, with 6 bases between them. Germline V gene data show CDR1 as PRHDT and CDR2 as FYEKMQ (reference sequence). The CDR3 runs 11 residues. The CDR3 region has the DNA TGTGCCAGCAGCTTACGGCAGGAGCAGTTCTTC. This encodes CASSLRQEQFF. The whole variable domain, filled in from reference TRBV13 and TRBJ2-1, reads AAGVIQSPRHLIKEKRETATLKCYPIPRHDTVYWYQQGPGQDPQFLISFYEKMQSDKGSIPDRFSAQQFSDYHSELNMSSLELGDSALYFCASSLRQEQFFGPGTRLTVL.

The chain carries TRBV11-3 and TRBJ1-1; a possible D gene is TRBD1 (5 bases). The CDR3 runs 14 residues. Germline assignment: CDR1 SGHNT and CDR2 YENEEA. The germline V and J ends were trimmed by 5 bases and 6 bases, with 16 bases remaining between them. The chain's CDR3 is CASSRGQVKAEAFF. The CDR3 nucleotides are TGTGCCAGCAGCCGCGGACAAGTCAAGGCTGAAGCTTTCTTT.

The chain recombines TRBV10-3 with TRBJ1-3; D perhaps matches TRBD1 (5 bases). CDR3 length: 21 residues. The germline gives CDR1 ENHRY, CDR2 SYGVKD. Trimming stripped 6 bases from V and 0 bases from J, with 30 bases between. CDR3 region: CAIRPNSETALPNSSGNTIYF. In nucleotides, the CDR3 is TGTGCCATCAGACCAAATTCAGAGACAGCATTACCTAACTCCTCTGGAAACACCATATATTTT.

CDR3 sequence reads: CATSGQGWLWREEHYEQYF. CDR3 coding DNA: TGTGCCACCTCGGGACAGGGCTGGCTCTGGCGGGAGGAGCATTACGAGCAGTACTTC. The rearrangement links TRBV7-8 to TRBJ2-7, with D perhaps matching TRBD1 (9 bases). Trimming took off 10 bases at V and 4 bases at J, with 35 bases between the two ends. This CDR3 region has 19 residues. The germline V gene has CDR1 SGHVS and CDR2 FQNEAQ.

V gene TRBV7-2 combines with J gene TRBJ2-1; TRBD1 aligns across 10 bases. V lost 1 base and J lost 6; bases outside the gene matches: 3. The germline CDR1 and CDR2 sequences are SGHTA and FQGNSA. The CDR3 is 15 residues long. The CDR3 is CASSLVDRGVNEQFF. The CDR3 nucleotides read TGTGCCAGCAGCTTAGTGGACAGGGGGGTCAATGAGCAGTTCTTC.

V gene TRBV7-8 combines with J gene TRBJ2-3; D is ambiguous. Trimming shortened V by 1 base and J by 6 bases, and 8 bases separated the two germline ends. The CDR3 extends over 13 amino acids. Germline lookup yields CDR1 SGHVS and CDR2 FQNEAQ. The CDR3 coding sequence is TGTGCCAGCAGCTTAGACCCGTGGGATACGCAGTATTTT. Protein: CASSLDPWDTQYF. The whole variable domain, filled in from reference TRBV7-8 and TRBJ2-3, reads GAGVSQSPRYKVAKRGQDVALRCDPISGHVSLFWYQQALGQGPEFLTYFQNEAQLDKSGLPSDRFFAERPEGSVSTLKIQRTQQEDSAVYLCASSLDPWDTQYFGPGTRLTVL.

The chain has TRBV21-1 and TRBJ2-1; the DNA was not compared with TRBD1, the D call given in the table. TRBV21-1 is assigned pseudogene status. The CDR3 is made up of 19 amino acids. The DNA for the CDR3 is TGTGCCAGCAGCAAAGGACAGTCTAGTTGCCCGAGCTCCTACAATGAGCAGTTCTTC. Translation gives CASSKGQSSCPSSYNEQFF.

In its sample, this clone was seen once. This chain's CDR3 is CASSFRATRPTDTQYF. CDR3 sequence (DNA): TGTGCCAGCAGCTTCAGGGCAACTAGGCCCACAGATACGCAGTATTTT. The chain recombines TRBV11-2 with TRBJ2-3; either TRBD1 or TRBD2 may fit D (5 bases each). Germline CDR1 and CDR2: SGHAT and FQNNGV. The CDR3 extends over 16 amino acids. V was cut by 3 bases and J by 2 bases, with 15 bases left in between.

The V gene is TRBV13, the J gene TRBJ1-1, with 8 positions matching TRBD1. The junction had 4 bases not matched to a gene; V was cut back by 5 bases and J by 8 bases. The CDR3 sequence is 12 residues long. The V gene's germline CDR1 is PRHDT and CDR2 FYEKMQ (reference sequence). The CDR3: CASSEQGVEAFF. The CDR3 DNA reads TGTGCCAGCAGCGAACAGGGGGTAGAAGCTTTCTTT.

The rearrangement uses TRBV6-5 and TRBJ2-7; a possible D gene is TRBD1 (6 bases). The CDR3 is made up of 14 amino acids. Trimming shortened V by 5 bases and J by 2 bases, and 13 bases separated the two germline ends. Germline V gives CDR1 MNHEY, CDR2 SVGAGI. CDR3 protein: CASSPLTGAYEQYF. Here the CDR3 DNA reads TGTGCCAGCAGTCCGTTGACAGGAGCCTACGAGCAGTACTTC.

The chain recombines TRBV27 with TRBJ2-3, with no clear D. Germline values: CDR1 MNHEY, CDR2 SMNVEV (reference sequence). CDR3 length: 15 residues. V lost 5 bases, J lost 0 bases, and 12 bases lay in between. CDR3 DNA: TGTGCCAGCAGTACGTCCGTCGCTAGCACAGATACGCAGTATTTT. Its translation: CASSTSVASTDTQYF.

Here the CDR3 DNA reads TGTGCCATCAGTGAGCAACCTAGCCCTAGCTCCTACAATGAGCAGTTCTTC. It encodes CAISEQPSPSSYNEQFF. This chain joins TRBV10-3 and TRBJ2-1, with a possible D match to TRBD2 (5 bases). Germline V lookup: CDR1 ENHRY, CDR2 SYGVKD. This CDR3 has 17 amino acids. The V end lost 2 bases, the J end lost 0 bases, and 14 bases lay between the germline ends.

This clone was detected once. The V gene is TRBV11-2, the J gene TRBJ2-3; D ambiguous. The germline V gene has CDR1 SGHAT and CDR2 FQNNGV. V dropped 5 bases and J dropped 2 bases, with 14 bases sitting between them. This CDR3 contains 15 residues. This CDR3 reads CASSPPQAYTDTQYF. The CDR3 DNA is TGTGCCAGCAGCCCCCCCCAGGCATACACAGATACGCAGTATTTT.

Details on this clone: The germline gene is not matched at one end of the junction; a read error may be the cause. The chain couples TRBV5-5 to TRBJ1-2; D remains unclear. Germline lookup yields CDR1 SGHKS and CDR2 YYEKEE (reference sequence). This CDR3 region has 13 residues. Here the CDR3 reads CASSLEFQAPLLF. The CDR3 DNA reads TGTGCCAGCAGCTTGGAGTTCCAGGCCCCCCTACTCTTC.

V is TRBV6-1 and J is TRBJ2-7; 7 bases agree with TRBD1. J was trimmed by 3 bases and V by 8 bases; bases with no gene match: 4. The germline CDR1 and CDR2 sequences are MNHNS and SASEGT. The CDR3 runs 12 residues. The chain's CDR3 is CASGRQGYEQYF. DNA for the CDR3: TGTGCCAGCGGGCGACAGGGCTACGAGCAGTACTTC.

The chain uses TRBV27 and TRBJ1-5; possibly TRBD1 for D (5 bases). The CDR3 contains 15 residues. Trimming removed 2 bases at V and 3 bases at J, with 11 bases between. Germline V lookup: CDR1 MNHEY, CDR2 SMNVEV (reference sequence). CDR3 sequence reads: CASSLGGAPNQPQHF. CDR3 DNA: TGTGCCAGCAGTTTAGGAGGGGCCCCCAATCAGCCCCAGCATTTT.

The CDR3 reads CASSKADSCGSGAYTGELFF. CDR3 nucleotide sequence: TGTGCCAGCAGCAAAGCCGATTCCTGTGGTAGCGGGGCCTACACCGGGGAGCTGTTTTTT. The J gene is TRBJ2-2, the V gene TRBV21-1; TRBD2, the table's D call, was not compared with the DNA. TRBV21-1 is annotated as a pseudogene. The length of the CDR3 is 20 residues.

The chain couples TRBV15 to TRBJ2-1; 10 bases map to TRBD1. The CDR3 has 16 amino acids. V lost 5 bases and J lost 7; bases outside the gene matches: 11. Germline lookup yields CDR1 LNHNV and CDR2 YYDKDF (reference sequence). This CDR3 is CATSSRTGGDYNEQFF. Written as DNA, the CDR3 is TGTGCCACCAGCTCTCGGACAGGGGGTGACTATAATGAGCAGTTCTTC.

This chain links TRBV4-1 with TRBJ2-1; 15 bases align to TRBD2. CDR1 and CDR2 (germline): MGHRA, YSYEKL. Trimming cost V 3 bases and J 6 bases; bases outside gene matches: 6. The CDR3 runs to 17 residues. CDR3 sequence reads: CASSQKGTSGGFNEQFF. The CDR3 coding sequence is TGCGCCAGCAGCCAGAAAGGGACTAGCGGGGGGTTCAATGAGCAGTTCTTC.

This chain connects TRBV6-1 to TRBJ2-7, with D possibly matching TRBD2 (6 bases). CDR1 is MNHNS and CDR2 is SASEGT in the germline V gene. The V gene lost 4 bases and the J gene lost 0 bases, with 19 bases spanning the gap. This CDR3 spans 17 amino acids. As DNA, the CDR3 is TGTGCCAGCAGTGTTACCCTGCCGGGAGAACTCTCCTACGAGCAGTACTTC. Protein product: CASSVTLPGELSYEQYF.

The CDR3 region has the DNA TGCGCCAGCAGCTTGGAGACTGAGATAGATACGCAGTATTTT. It specifies CASSLETEIDTQYF. The V call is TRBV5-1, the J call TRBJ2-3; D not resolved. Looked up from germline, CDR1 is SGHRS and CDR2 is YFSETQ. The length of the CDR3 is 14 residues. V was pared by 0 bases and J by 5 bases, with 10 bases between.

The rearrangement uses TRBV6-5 and TRBJ1-1, with 9 bases that match TRBD1. The CDR3 runs 15 residues. Germline V gene lookup returns CDR1 MNHEY and CDR2 SVGAGI. V lost 2 bases and J lost 4; bases outside the gene matches: 5. CDR3 protein: CASSYGQGYSTEAFF. The CDR3 DNA reads as TGTGCCAGCAGTTACGGACAGGGGTATAGCACTGAAGCTTTCTTT.

The chain is built from TRBV18 and TRBJ1-2; D gene ambiguous. Trimming took 3 bases from V and 2 from J, leaving 10 bases between them. Germline loops: CDR1 KGHSH, CDR2 LQKENI. The CDR3 is 14 amino acids. The CDR3: CASSPVKPNYGYTF. CDR3 nucleotide sequence: TGTGCCAGCTCACCGGTCAAACCGAACTATGGCTACACCTTC.

The chain joins TRBV25-1 to TRBJ1-1; D is ambiguous. This CDR3 is 11 amino acids long. The germline gives CDR1 MGHDK, CDR2 SYGVNS. V dropped 7 bases and J dropped 6 bases, with 9 bases sitting between them. The CDR3 coding sequence is TGTGCCAGCAAAGAAATGGCTGAAGCTTTCTTT. It is translated as CASKEMAEAFF.

This rearrangement joins TRBV27 to TRBJ2-1; D remains ambiguous. This CDR3 comprises 16 residues. CDR1 MNHEY and CDR2 SMNVEV come from the germline V gene (reference sequence). V lost 2 bases to trimming and J lost 1 base, with 12 bases between them. CDR3 residues: CASSLEATPSYNEQFF. CDR3 coding DNA: TGTGCCAGCAGTTTAGAGGCTACGCCGTCCTACAATGAGCAGTTCTTC.

The chain is built from TRBV5-8 and TRBJ2-6; TRBD1 aligns across 7 bases. The CDR3 has 16 residues. J gave up 4 bases and V 5 bases, and 9 bases lay outside the gene matches. The V gene's germline CDR1 is SGHTS and CDR2 YDEGEE. The CDR3 protein is CASSRTGAGGANVLTF. The DNA for the CDR3 is TGTGCCAGCAGTCGAACAGGGGCAGGCGGGGCCAACGTCCTGACTTTC.

The rearrangement uses TRBV7-7 and TRBJ2-3; 11 bases match TRBD2. There are 15 residues in the CDR3. The V gene's germline CDR1 is SSHAT and CDR2 FNYEAQ (reference sequence). After removal of 3 bases from V and 6 bases from J, the junction contained 5 bases not matched to a gene. Here the CDR3 DNA reads TGTGCCAGCAGCTTGGGACTAGCGGCCAGGGATACGCAGTATTTT. It codes for CASSLGLAARDTQYF. The variable domain in full, with the rest retrieved from reference TRBV7-7 and TRBJ2-3, is GAGVSQSPRYKVTKRGQDVTLRCDPISSHATLYWYQQALGQGPEFLTYFNYEAQPDKSGLPSDRFSAERPEGSISTLTIQRTEQRDSAMYRCASSLGLAARDTQYFGPGTRLTVL.

The V gene is TRBV27, the J gene TRBJ1-1; D is uncertain. This CDR3 spans 13 amino acids. Per germline, CDR1 MNHEY and CDR2 SMNVEV (reference sequence). Trimming took off 3 bases at V and 1 base at J, with 6 bases between the two ends. CDR3 protein: CASSFGENTEAFF. CDR3 coding DNA: TGTGCCAGCAGTTTTGGAGAGAACACTGAAGCTTTCTTT.

The chain has TRBV7-8 and TRBJ2-7, with TRBD2 matching 12 bases. CDR3 length equals 19 residues. V lost 1 base, J lost 3 bases, and 13 bases stayed unmatched. Germline loops: CDR1 SGHVS, CDR2 FQNEAQ. The DNA of the CDR3 is TGTGCCAGCAGCTTAGGGGCTAGCGGGAGGGCCAGGAAGAGCTACGAGCAGTACTTC. This codes for CASSLGASGRARKSYEQYF.

This clone was found a few times. V and J are TRBV19 and TRBJ1-2; 7 bases fit TRBD1. V was pared by 8 bases and J by 5 bases, with 14 bases of the junction left unmatched. CDR1 and CDR2 from the germline V gene are LNHDA and SQIVND (reference sequence). The CDR3 extends over 15 amino acids. CDR3 coding DNA: TGTGCCAGTTGTCTCCGGGACAGACATAATTATGGCTACACCTTC. It codes for CASCLRDRHNYGYTF.